A single sample gave rise to the 19 T cell receptor beta chains below, sequenced in a study of CD8 T cells in Susac syndrome. Roughly 0.45 to 1 ug RNA was reverse transcribed with random hexamers. One entry per CDR3 protein, called by TCRdb with MiXCR from the immunoSEQ multiplex PCR reads. The table records 300,000 or so distinct CDR3 sequences, 90% to 95% of them present only once. The source material was CD4+ T cells from PBMCs. The receptors come from a human donor with multiple sclerosis.

The CDR3 loop is CASSLSQSNTGELFF. CDR3 in DNA: TGTGCCAGCAGCTTATCCCAATCGAACACCGGGGAGCTGTTTTTT. The genes are TRBV7-2 and TRBJ2-2; D gene ambiguous. Trimming removed 2 bases from V and 0 bases from J, with 7 bases in between. CDR3 length equals 15 residues. Germline V gene sequence: CDR1 SGHTA, CDR2 FQGNSA.

The gene calls are TRBV28 and TRBJ1-6, with D uncertain. Trimming removed 4 bases from V and 7 bases from J, with 11 bases in between. There are 14 residues in the CDR3. CDR1 and CDR2 (germline): MDHEN, SYDVKM. The CDR3 is CASSSRTENSPLHF. For the CDR3, the DNA is TGTGCCAGCAGTTCTCGGACGGAAAATTCACCCCTCCACTTT.

The rearrangement uses TRBV20-1 and TRBJ1-1; D uncertain. Per the germline V gene, CDR1 is DFQATT and CDR2 is SNEGSKA (reference sequence). V gave up 5 bases and J gave up 5 bases, with 18 bases separating them. The CDR3 length is 14 residues. The CDR3 DNA reads TGCAGTGCTCAGCGAGAGGGCGCGAGAACTGAAGCTTTCTTT. Translated: CSAQREGARTEAFF.

V is TRBV9 and J is TRBJ1-3; 8 bases are a match to TRBD1. This CDR3 has 16 amino acids. From germline, CDR1 is SGDLS and CDR2 YYNGEE. Germline trimming cut 3 bases from V and 2 bases from J; bases unmatched to any gene: 7. CDR3 sequence (DNA): TGTGCCAGCAGCGCAGGACAGGGTATTCCTGGAAACACCATATATTTT. It encodes CASSAGQGIPGNTIYF.

This chain connects TRBV21-1 to TRBJ2-7; the table gives TRBD1 as D, unverified against the DNA. TRBV21-1 is marked as a pseudogene. This CDR3 spans 15 amino acids. The CDR3 here is CASSKGGTGFYEQYF. The CDR3 coding sequence is TGTGCCAGCAGCAAAGGGGGGACAGGGTTCTACGAGCAGTACTTC.

The CDR3 DNA sequence: TGTGCCAGCAGCTTATCAAGGACCAATGAAAAACTGTTTTTT. This encodes CASSLSRTNEKLFF. The chain joins TRBV7-2 to TRBJ1-4; D call uncertain. Germline values: CDR1 SGHTA, CDR2 FQGNSA. The CDR3 is 14 residues long. The germline V and J ends were trimmed by 2 bases and 5 bases, with 9 bases remaining between them.

The J gene is TRBJ2-1, the V gene TRBV6-5; maybe TRBD1 (5 bases). Per germline, CDR1 MNHEY and CDR2 SVGAGI. Between the trimmed V and J ends, which lost 2 bases and 13 bases, there was a span of 9 bases. The CDR3 is 11 amino acids. The CDR3 DNA reads TGTGCCAGCAGTTACGGGGCATTTCAGTTCTTC. Amino acids: CASSYGAFQFF.

This chain links TRBV2 with TRBJ1-4; 7 bases are a match to TRBD1. This CDR3 is 16 amino acids long. V lost 6 bases, J lost 0 bases, and 7 bases stayed unmatched. From germline, CDR1 is SNHLY and CDR2 FYNNEI. The CDR3 DNA reads TGTGCCAGCAGCCGTGGACAGGCAGCAACTAATGAAAAACTGTTTTTT. This gives the protein CASSRGQAATNEKLFF.

The count of this clonotype is one. The chain combines TRBV7-8 with TRBJ2-7; the D gene is possibly TRBD2 (6 bases). Trimming shortened V by 5 bases and J by 0 bases, and 11 bases separated the two germline ends. The germline CDR1 and CDR2 sequences are SGHVS and FQNEAQ. The CDR3 runs 14 residues. The CDR3 coding sequence is TGTGCCAGCAGCGTTAGCGGAGGCTCCTACGAGCAGTACTTC. Translating gives CASSVSGGSYEQYF.

This sequence joins TRBV18 and TRBJ2-6; D ambiguous. CDR1 is KGHSH and CDR2 is LQKENI in the germline V gene. Trimming took off 1 base at V and 4 bases at J, with 8 bases between the two ends. This CDR3 region has 15 residues. CDR3 loop: CASSPQSTGANVLTF. The CDR3 DNA is TGTGCCAGCTCACCACAGTCGACAGGGGCCAACGTCCTGACTTTC.

The chain uses TRBV11-2 and TRBJ2-7; D uncertain. V was pared by 3 bases and J by 3 bases, with 9 bases between. CDR1 is SGHAT, CDR2 FQNNGV, per germline. The CDR3 has 13 amino acids. The CDR3 reads CASSFALGYEQYF. The CDR3 nucleotides are TGTGCCAGCAGCTTTGCCCTCGGCTACGAGCAGTACTTC.

The chain is built from TRBV21-1 and TRBJ1-5; the table calls TRBD1, which could not be checked here. TRBV21-1 is an annotated pseudogene. CDR3 length: 16 residues. CDR3 amino acids: CASSNPGTGPDQPQHF. CDR3 DNA: TGTGCCAGCAGCAATCCCGGGACAGGCCCAGATCAGCCCCAGCATTTT.

The chain couples TRBV4-2 to TRBJ2-2, with D uncertain. V shed 2 bases and J shed 0 bases, with 16 bases lying between them. This CDR3 region has 18 residues. CDR1 is LGHNA, CDR2 YNFKEQ, per germline. CDR3 sequence reads: CASSQTPDIHANTGELFF. CDR3 nucleotides: TGTGCCAGCAGCCAAACCCCCGACATCCACGCGAACACCGGGGAGCTGTTTTTT.

The gene calls are TRBV20-1 and TRBJ2-3; 10 positions match TRBD2. Germline V gene lookup returns CDR1 DFQATT and CDR2 SNEGSKA (reference sequence). This CDR3 is 18 amino acids long. The trim removed 0 bases at V and 4 bases at J, leaving 13 bases unmatched. CDR3 nucleotide sequence: TGCAGTGCTAGAGATCCCTCTCTAGCGGGGGAAAATCCAGATACGCAGTATTTT. Translated, it gives CSARDPSLAGENPDTQYF.

The chain carries TRBV12-3 or TRBV12-4 and TRBJ2-4; D remains unclear. The CDR3 totals 12 residues. Deletions cut 1 base from V and 5 bases from J, with 3 bases between. Here the CDR3 reads CASSLGENIQYF. In nucleotides, the CDR3 is TGTGCCAGCAGTTTAGGAGAAAACATTCAGTACTTC.

This chain joins TRBV28 and TRBJ2-2; D unclear. The V gene lost 7 bases and the J gene lost 1 base, with 13 bases spanning the gap. The CDR3 length is 15 residues. CDR1 is MDHEN, CDR2 SYDVKM, per germline. CDR3 DNA sequence: TGTGCCAGCATCAATCCGGGCTTGAACACCGGGGAGCTGTTTTTT. Translating gives CASINPGLNTGELFF. The whole variable domain, filled in from reference TRBV28 and TRBJ2-2, reads DVKVTQSSRYLVKRTGEKVFLECVQDMDHENMFWYRQDPGLGLRLIYFSYDVKMKEKGDIPEGYSVSREKKERFSLILESASTNQTSMYLCASINPGLNTGELFFGEGSRLTVL.

This clonotype was seen once. The chain is built from TRBV5-4 and TRBJ1-1; D not certain. Trimming stripped 4 bases from V and 13 bases from J, with 17 bases between. The CDR3 has 12 amino acids. Germline V gene sequence: CDR1 SGHNT, CDR2 YYREEE (reference sequence). The CDR3 spells CASSPGGQEVFF. DNA for the CDR3: TGTGCCAGCAGCCCGGGAGGGCAGGAGGTTTTCTTT.

The chain is built from TRBV29-1 and TRBJ2-1; 9 nucleotides align to TRBD2. The V gene end was trimmed by 6 bases and the J gene end by 9 bases; junction bases not matched to a gene: 6. This CDR3 is built from 12 residues. Germline values: CDR1 SQVTM, CDR2 ANQGSEA. The CDR3 nucleotides are TGCAGCGTATGCCTAGCGGGGACTGAGCAGTTCTTC. Translated, it gives CSVCLAGTEQFF.

The V call is TRBV6-5, the J call TRBJ1-2; tentative D call: TRBD1 (5 bases). This CDR3 comprises 14 residues. The V end lost 10 bases, the J end lost 5 bases, and 20 bases lay between the germline ends. The V gene's germline CDR1 is MNHEY and CDR2 SVGAGI. The CDR3 spells CAIRRGGLGYGYTF. CDR3 in DNA: TGTGCCATACGAAGGGGCGGGCTGGGGTATGGCTACACCTTC.